The rows below give T cell receptor beta chains drawn from one sample of a study of T cells in localized non-small cell lung cancer. The table came from immunoSEQ multiplex PCR; TCRdb's copy has only in-frame clones and leaves some out. The top ten clones hold about a tenth of a sample with about 29,000 clones, roughly 87% of them seen once. The starting material was peripheral blood, obtained before any cancer treatment. The source of these receptors is a woman aged 40 to 75 with stage I lung adenocarcinoma. Each CDR3 is given with its conserved first and last residue. The D gene is left open where the match is weak. Size is omitted from some rows. Given values are once, few, many or a class for expanded clones.

j_call: TRBJ2-7
clone_size: -
v_call: TRBV9
d_call: TRBD2
cdr3_length: 16
cdr3_nt: TGTGCCAGCAGCGTAGCTGGCCTAGCGGGGGGCAACGAGCAGTACTTC
cdr3_aa: CASSVAGLAGGNEQYF

j_call: TRBJ2-7
clone_size: -
v_call: TRBV18
d_call: -
cdr3_length: 13
cdr3_nt: TGTGCCAGCTCACCCGTCGGGGGCGACGAGCAGTACTTC
cdr3_aa: CASSPVGGDEQYF

j_call: TRBJ2-5
clone_size: -
v_call: TRBV30
d_call: -
cdr3_length: 13
cdr3_nt: TGTGCCTGGAGTGTAGGGCTGCAAGAGACCCAGTACTTC
cdr3_aa: CAWSVGLQETQYF

j_call: TRBJ1-1
clone_size: -
v_call: TRBV9
d_call: -
cdr3_length: 13
cdr3_nt: TGTGCCAGCAGCGTAGTGGAGGGGCTTGAAGCTTTCTTT
cdr3_aa: CASSVVEGLEAFF

j_call: TRBJ1-3
clone_size: -
v_call: TRBV6-5
d_call: -
cdr3_length: 11
cdr3_nt: TGTGCCAGCAGGGATGGAAACACCATATATTTT
cdr3_aa: CASRDGNTIYF

j_call: TRBJ2-5
clone_size: -
v_call: TRBV5-1
d_call: -
cdr3_length: 16
cdr3_nt: TGCGCCAGCAGCTCCCCGAATACAGGGAAATCAGAGACCCAGTACTTC
cdr3_aa: CASSSPNTGKSETQYF

j_call: TRBJ2-7
clone_size: -
v_call: TRBV7-6
d_call: -
cdr3_length: 13
cdr3_nt: TGTGCCAGCAGCACCGAGGTAGGCTACGAGCAGTACTTC
cdr3_aa: CASSTEVGYEQYF

j_call: TRBJ2-7
clone_size: -
v_call: TRBV6-6
d_call: -
cdr3_length: 12
cdr3_nt: TGTGCCAGCAGGGACCAGACCTACGAGCAGTACTTC
cdr3_aa: CASRDQTYEQYF

j_call: TRBJ1-2
clone_size: -
v_call: TRBV5-4
d_call: -
cdr3_length: 15
cdr3_nt: TGTGCCAGCAGCTTGGAAGGATACCGCAACTATGGCTACACCTTC
cdr3_aa: CASSLEGYRNYGYTF

j_call: TRBJ1-4
clone_size: -
v_call: TRBV5-6
d_call: -
cdr3_length: 14
cdr3_nt: TGTGCCAGCAGCCCCGGGGGGACTAATGAAAAACTGTTTTTT
cdr3_aa: CASSPGGTNEKLFF

j_call: TRBJ1-4
clone_size: -
v_call: TRBV28
d_call: -
cdr3_length: 15
cdr3_nt: TGTGCCGTTCGCGGGGAAGGGACAACTAATGAAAAACTGTTTTTT
cdr3_aa: CAVRGEGTTNEKLFF

j_call: TRBJ1-1
clone_size: -
v_call: TRBV7-2
d_call: -
cdr3_length: 15
cdr3_nt: TGTGCCAGCAGCCCCGGCGTTGGGGAGAACACTGAAGCTTTCTTT
cdr3_aa: CASSPGVGENTEAFF

j_call: TRBJ1-1
clone_size: -
v_call: TRBV28
d_call: -
cdr3_length: 15
cdr3_nt: TGTGCCAGCAGTTTATTGGCAGGCCTGAACACTGAAGCTTTCTTT
cdr3_aa: CASSLLAGLNTEAFF

j_call: TRBJ2-7
clone_size: -
v_call: TRBV18
d_call: TRBD2
cdr3_length: 14
cdr3_nt: TGTGCCAGCTCACCGCCGGGACTACAATACGAGCAGTACTTC
cdr3_aa: CASSPPGLQYEQYF

j_call: TRBJ2-2
clone_size: -
v_call: TRBV9
d_call: TRBD2
cdr3_length: 16
cdr3_nt: TGTGCCAGCAGCCCCTATCAGCGGGAGGTCACCGGGGAGCTGTTTTTT
cdr3_aa: CASSPYQREVTGELFF

j_call: TRBJ2-7
clone_size: -
v_call: TRBV29-1
d_call: -
cdr3_length: 15
cdr3_nt: TGCAGCGTTGAAGATTGGCAAAAGAGCTCCTACGAGCAGTACTTC
cdr3_aa: CSVEDWQKSSYEQYF

j_call: TRBJ1-3
clone_size: few
v_call: TRBV18
d_call: -
cdr3_length: 15
cdr3_nt: TGTGCCAGCTCACCACCGGGGAGCTCTGGAAACACCATATATTTT
cdr3_aa: CASSPPGSSGNTIYF

j_call: TRBJ1-2
clone_size: -
v_call: TRBV5-6
d_call: TRBD1
cdr3_length: 12
cdr3_nt: TGTGCCAGCACCCGGACAGGGTATGGCTACACCTTC
cdr3_aa: CASTRTGYGYTF

j_call: TRBJ2-5
clone_size: -
v_call: TRBV15
d_call: TRBD2
cdr3_length: 20
cdr3_nt: TGTGCCACCAGCAGAGATCCGACTAGCGGGGGAAACTATCAGGGAGAGACCCAGTACTTC
cdr3_aa: CATSRDPTSGGNYQGETQYF

j_call: TRBJ1-1
clone_size: -
v_call: TRBV19
d_call: TRBD1
cdr3_length: 14
cdr3_nt: TGTGCCAGTACCTCGACAGGGAGAAACACTGAAGCTTTCTTT
cdr3_aa: CASTSTGRNTEAFF

j_call: TRBJ2-1
clone_size: -
v_call: TRBV7-2
d_call: TRBD2
cdr3_length: 15
cdr3_nt: TGTGCCAGCAGCTTAGGACTAGCGGGGAACAATGAGCAGTTCTTC
cdr3_aa: CASSLGLAGNNEQFF

j_call: TRBJ2-1
clone_size: -
v_call: TRBV7-2
d_call: -
cdr3_length: 14
cdr3_nt: TGTGCCAGCAGCGCCGATACAGCCTACAATGAGCAGTTCTTC
cdr3_aa: CASSADTAYNEQFF

j_call: TRBJ1-1
clone_size: -
v_call: TRBV19
d_call: -
cdr3_length: 13
cdr3_nt: TGTGCCAGTACCCTAGGGTCAGTCACTGAAGCTTTCTTT
cdr3_aa: CASTLGSVTEAFF

j_call: TRBJ1-2
clone_size: -
v_call: TRBV7-2
d_call: -
cdr3_length: 13
cdr3_nt: TGTGCCAGCAGCTATGGGGGGGTTAGGGGCTACACCTTC
cdr3_aa: CASSYGGVRGYTF

j_call: TRBJ1-1
clone_size: once
v_call: TRBV2
d_call: -
cdr3_length: 14
cdr3_nt: TGTGCCAGCAGTGTGTTGGGGGCGGACACTGAAGCTTTCTTT
cdr3_aa: CASSVLGADTEAFF

j_call: TRBJ2-7
clone_size: -
v_call: TRBV5-4
d_call: -
cdr3_length: 14
cdr3_nt: TGTGCCAGCAGCTTGTCTTATGGACTTGGCGAGCAGTACTTC
cdr3_aa: CASSLSYGLGEQYF

j_call: TRBJ2-7
clone_size: -
v_call: TRBV27
d_call: TRBD2
cdr3_length: 14
cdr3_nt: TGTGCCAGCAGTTTTCTAGCGGGAGGATACGAGCAGTACTTC
cdr3_aa: CASSFLAGGYEQYF

j_call: TRBJ2-6
clone_size: -
v_call: TRBV4-1
d_call: TRBD1
cdr3_length: 19
cdr3_nt: TGCGCCAGCAGCCAAGATACCGGACAGGCCATCTCTGGGGCCAACGTCCTGACTTTC
cdr3_aa: CASSQDTGQAISGANVLTF

j_call: TRBJ2-3
clone_size: -
v_call: TRBV30
d_call: -
cdr3_length: 12
cdr3_nt: TGTGCCTGGAGTGTACAGTCCGATACGCAGTATTTT
cdr3_aa: CAWSVQSDTQYF

j_call: TRBJ1-5
clone_size: few
v_call: TRBV28
d_call: -
cdr3_length: 15
cdr3_nt: TGTGCCAGCAGTTTATCAGGGGCGCGCAATCAGCCCCAGCATTTT
cdr3_aa: CASSLSGARNQPQHF

j_call: TRBJ1-2
clone_size: -
v_call: TRBV5-4
d_call: -
cdr3_length: 15
cdr3_nt: TGTGCCAGCAGCCAAGTTGAAGGAGGGGGCTATGGCTACACCTTC
cdr3_aa: CASSQVEGGGYGYTF

j_call: TRBJ2-3
clone_size: -
v_call: TRBV9
d_call: -
cdr3_length: 14
cdr3_nt: TGTGCCAGCAGCGTAGAGGCCAACACAGATACGCAGTATTTT
cdr3_aa: CASSVEANTDTQYF

j_call: TRBJ1-1
clone_size: -
v_call: TRBV5-6
d_call: TRBD1
cdr3_length: 16
cdr3_nt: TGTGCCAGCAGCTTTTTACCAGGGGGCTGGGGCACTGAAGCTTTCTTT
cdr3_aa: CASSFLPGGWGTEAFF

j_call: TRBJ2-6
clone_size: -
v_call: TRBV2
d_call: -
cdr3_length: 15
cdr3_nt: TGTGCCATTGGGGGTTCTTCCTCTGGGGCCAACGTCCTGACTTTC
cdr3_aa: CAIGGSSSGANVLTF

j_call: TRBJ1-3
clone_size: -
v_call: TRBV30
d_call: -
cdr3_length: 15
cdr3_nt: TGTGCCTGGAGTGTTCTCGGCAGGGACGGAAACACCATATATTTT
cdr3_aa: CAWSVLGRDGNTIYF

j_call: TRBJ1-2
clone_size: -
v_call: TRBV30
d_call: -
cdr3_length: 12
cdr3_nt: TGTGCCTGGAACTCGCCCCCTGGGGGCTACACCTTC
cdr3_aa: CAWNSPPGGYTF

j_call: TRBJ2-3
clone_size: few
v_call: TRBV19
d_call: TRBD2
cdr3_length: 15
cdr3_nt: TGTGCCAGTACTCCGGCTAGCGGGGGCACAGATACGCAGTATTTT
cdr3_aa: CASTPASGGTDTQYF

j_call: TRBJ2-2
clone_size: -
v_call: TRBV12-5
d_call: -
cdr3_length: 12
cdr3_nt: TGTGCTAGTGGTGCCCTTGGCGGGGAGCTGTTTTTT
cdr3_aa: CASGALGGELFF

j_call: TRBJ1-5
clone_size: -
v_call: TRBV10-3
d_call: -
cdr3_length: 14
cdr3_nt: TGTGCCATCAGTGTAAGGTCCGGGGGTCAGCCCCAGCATTTT
cdr3_aa: CAISVRSGGQPQHF

j_call: TRBJ1-2
clone_size: few
v_call: TRBV30
d_call: -
cdr3_length: 14
cdr3_nt: TGTGCCTCCCCCGAGGGAGGCCAGGGCGCTGGCTACACCTTC
cdr3_aa: CASPEGGQGAGYTF

j_call: TRBJ2-2
clone_size: -
v_call: TRBV7-3
d_call: -
cdr3_length: 15
cdr3_nt: TGTGCCAGCAGCTTAATGGGAAGGGGGACCGGGGAGCTGTTTTTT
cdr3_aa: CASSLMGRGTGELFF

j_call: TRBJ1-1
clone_size: -
v_call: TRBV18
d_call: -
cdr3_length: 16
cdr3_nt: TGTGCCAGCTCACCAGCAGCGGGCACCATGAACACTGAAGCTTTCTTT
cdr3_aa: CASSPAAGTMNTEAFF